This TCR beta chain was identified in a study of regulatory T cells in long-lasting Graves disease (dated by TCRdb to about 2021). In terms of the full investigation: In the newly diagnosed Graves' disease group, patients had been taking antithyroid drugs for less than 3 months. A total of some 35 samples underwent TCR sequencing, from about 13 patients with persistent Graves' disease and 20 patients with newly diagnosed Graves' disease. The study took place in China and was registered as a clinical trial. Peripheral blood TCR sequencing and RNA sequencing compared persistent Graves' disease patients with newly diagnosed Graves' disease patients. What the authors observed across the whole study: Compared with newly diagnosed patients, patients with persistent Graves' disease had lower TCR Shannon entropy and fewer highly expanded clones, which suggests clonal expansion. Persistent disease showed preferential use of TRBV28, TRBJ1-2 and TRBJ2-5, whereas newly diagnosed disease favored TRBV20-1 and TRBJ2-1. The study examined only peripheral blood because the primary lesion, thyroid tissue, could not be accessed. Patients with persistent disease shared more public clonotypes (about 2,700) than newly diagnosed patients did (around 980). Only the TCR beta chain was sequenced and analyzed. The small sample size was acknowledged by the authors as a limitation that may reduce accuracy.

The CDR3 goes from the cysteine to the phenylalanine over 14 residues. Kept here is only the CDR3 DNA, which spans 42 bases and is read in frame from base 1. Taken from the germline V gene, the CDR1 and CDR2 loops are MNHNS and SASEGT. Deletion took 8 bases off V and 2 bases off J, with a span of 13 bases between the germline ends. There are a few counts of this clonotype. Its cognate antigen has yet to be identified. Base qualities are not provided; no much larger clone lies one nucleotide away. Per the publication, the time point label means: newly diagnosed GD, antithyroid drugs for less than 3 months. RNA was extracted from PBMCs in TRIzol for both TCR sequencing and RNA sequencing. Graves' disease was diagnosed according to American Thyroid Association guidelines. Patients for the study were recruited at an endocrinology department in Xi'an, China. Each patient gave 9 to 10 milliliters of peripheral blood, collected in an EDTA anticoagulant tube. Ficoll Paque Plus density gradient separation was used to isolate PBMCs, and no further T cell sorting was performed. An Agilent 2100 Bioanalyzer and agarose gel were used to assess RNA quality, and a NanoDrop 2000 was used to measure RNA concentration.

Libraries were constructed by multiplex PCR. Sequencing was carried out with an Illumina HiSeq 4000. TCR beta libraries were built with iRepertoire HTBI primers and Arm-PCR amplification of CDR3 regions. PCR products were gel purified before sequencing. Per the authors' processing: Gene usage analysis of CDR3 amino acid clonotypes used the approximately 56 TRBV and around 13 TRBJ segments found across samples. COPE and FqMerger were used to merge the filtered high-quality paired reads into contigs. BLAST was used to align contigs to IMGT TRBV, TRBD and TRBJ reference genes, with CDR3 defined following IMGT. Any clonotype with a frequency above 0.1% was counted as a highly expanded clone. Shannon entropy served as the measure of repertoire diversity, while the Gini coefficient captured V-J evenness. Clonotypes shared by more than one individual were considered public. The public sequencing data were trimmed at Q25 with fastp and processed into clonotypes with MiXCR by TCRdb, which kept only in-frame beta chains. Each entry is one CDR3 protein sequence, shown with its most common DNA and genes. These V and J calls derive from TCRdb rather than the authors' analysis. This sample gives 550,000 or so distinct CDR3 sequences in total; more than 10% of them show up just once. Clones ranked in the top ten supply 8.9% of the sample.

The sample was also linked to a second study, of T cells in Graves' hyperthyroidism and ophthalmopathy. The second paper states: A patient counted as having stable Graves' hyperthyroidism if no progression to ophthalmopathy occurred over 18 months of follow-up. Hyperthyroidism patients were newly diagnosed, with disease duration under 2 months, and aged 18 to 65 years. Patients with uncontrolled infections, other autoimmune diseases, pregnancy or lactation were excluded. Diagnoses were established on the basis of clinical symptoms, serum thyroxine and TRAb, thyroid ultrasound, and orbital computed tomography. For the first round of RT-PCR on the TCR CDR3, the HTBI primer set was used together with the Qiagen OneStep RT-PCR kit. Most expanded thyroid clonotypes (frequency above 0.001) were also detected in blood, suggesting blood repertoires may reflect thyroid immune responses. In cross-validation, a model built on a 13 V-J signature told ophthalmopathy apart from stable hyperthyroidism with 85% to 90% sensitivity and roughly 81% specificity, and in testing the same model reached 80%/75%. During validation, the model predicted progression to ophthalmopathy a median of roughly 7.1 months ahead of onset, with around 70% sensitivity and under 85% specificity. To identify TCR V-J signatures that set the groups apart, the researchers used a discovery cohort of approximately 98 patients, made up of roughly 40 with Graves' ophthalmopathy and 57 with stable Graves' hyperthyroidism. Whether ophthalmopathy could be predicted prospectively was tested in an independent validation cohort made up of under 20 hyperthyroidism patients plus 17 patients who later progressed to ophthalmopathy. The 100 or so discovery patients were divided at random into training and test sets in a 7:3 ratio. The study also compared thyroid tissue and blood T-cell repertoires from a handful of Graves' hyperthyroidism patients. After sampling, hyperthyroidism patients received methimazole starting at 30 mg daily, and ophthalmopathy patients received high-dose intravenous methylprednisolone. A second multiplex PCR round built the libraries, followed by size selection and purification. Libraries were sequenced paired-end with 100 bp reads on an Illumina HiSeq2000. Raw data were processed with SOAPnuke, discarding reads with adapters, uncalled bases, mean Phred below 15, or no exact constant-primer or identifier match. High-quality paired reads were merged with COPE v1.2.5, and unique nucleotide sequences were defined as clonotypes. MiTCR v1.1 was used to align the clonotypes against IMGT TRBV, TRBD and TRBJ reference segments. Only V-J combinations with frequency above 0.0001, covering approximately 99% of repertoires, were analysed. The TCS score was defined as the ratio of F50 (clonal expansion) to E x V (chaos), calculated using BLOSUM62-based TCRdist between CDR3 peptides within each V-J. Welch's t-statistics and random forest reduced roughly 530 V-J features to 13, which were used in a naive Bayes classifier (R e1071). No statistical method was used to set the sample size in advance, and investigators knew the group allocation. TCR Vbeta CDR3 sequencing of 120 to 150 peripheral blood samples (fewer than 45 ophthalmopathy, over 70 hyperthyroidism and roughly 17 progressor patients) is reported in the paper.

This TCR was sampled from a woman aged 25 to 45 with Graves disease. Donor details come from another sample of the same person, matched by shared clones. The chain is encoded by TRBV6-1 joined to TRBJ1-5, with the D gene not confidently named. Material: peripheral blood mononuclear cells (PBMCs), obtained at new diagnosis, from a patient treated with antithyroid drugs. Here the CDR3 is given as CASHAIVGNQPQHF. The nucleotide sequence reads TGTGCCAGCCACGCGATCGTAGGCAATCAGCCCCAGCATTTT.